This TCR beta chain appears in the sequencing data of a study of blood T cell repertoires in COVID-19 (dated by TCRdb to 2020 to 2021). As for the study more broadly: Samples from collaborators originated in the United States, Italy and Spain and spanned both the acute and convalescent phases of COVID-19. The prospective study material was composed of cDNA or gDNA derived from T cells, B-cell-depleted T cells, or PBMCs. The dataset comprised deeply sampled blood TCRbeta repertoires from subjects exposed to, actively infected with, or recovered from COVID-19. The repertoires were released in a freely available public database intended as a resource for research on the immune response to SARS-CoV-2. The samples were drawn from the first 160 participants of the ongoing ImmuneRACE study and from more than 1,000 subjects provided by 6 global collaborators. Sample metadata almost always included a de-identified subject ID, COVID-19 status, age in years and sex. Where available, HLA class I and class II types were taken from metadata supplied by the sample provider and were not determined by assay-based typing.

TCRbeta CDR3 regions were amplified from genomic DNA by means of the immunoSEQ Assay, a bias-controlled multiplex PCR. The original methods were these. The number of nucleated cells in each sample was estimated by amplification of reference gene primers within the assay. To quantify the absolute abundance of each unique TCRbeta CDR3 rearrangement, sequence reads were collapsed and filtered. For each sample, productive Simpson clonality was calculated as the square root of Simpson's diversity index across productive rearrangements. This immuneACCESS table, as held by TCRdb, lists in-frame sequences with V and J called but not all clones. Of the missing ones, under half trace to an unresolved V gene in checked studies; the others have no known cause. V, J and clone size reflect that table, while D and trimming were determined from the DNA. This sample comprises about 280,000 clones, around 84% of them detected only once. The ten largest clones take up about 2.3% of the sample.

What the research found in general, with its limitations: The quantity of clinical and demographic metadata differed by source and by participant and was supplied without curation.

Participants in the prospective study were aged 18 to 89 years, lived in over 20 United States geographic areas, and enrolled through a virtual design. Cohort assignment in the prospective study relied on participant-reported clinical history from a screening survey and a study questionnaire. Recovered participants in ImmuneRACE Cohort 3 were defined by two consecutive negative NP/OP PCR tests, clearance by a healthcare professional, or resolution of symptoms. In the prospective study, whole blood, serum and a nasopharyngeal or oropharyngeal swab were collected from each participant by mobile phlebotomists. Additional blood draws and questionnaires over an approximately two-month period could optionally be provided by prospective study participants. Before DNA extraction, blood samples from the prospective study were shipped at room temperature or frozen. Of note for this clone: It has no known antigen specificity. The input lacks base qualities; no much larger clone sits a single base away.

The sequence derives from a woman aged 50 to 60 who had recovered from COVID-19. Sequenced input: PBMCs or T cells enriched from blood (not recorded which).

The CDR3 amino acid sequence is: CASSQGQGPRSGANVLTF. The DNA is TGCGCCAGCAGCCAGGGACAGGGTCCACGCTCCGGGGCCAACGTCCTGACTTTC. Recombination joined TRBV4-1 with TRBJ2-6; TRBD1 lines up with 9 middle nucleotides. Including cysteine and phenylalanine, the CDR3 has 18 amino acids. This entry keeps only the CDR3 DNA: 54 bases, framed from base 1. The germline V gene provides CDR1 MGHRA and CDR2 YSYEKL. After removal of 3 bases from V and 4 bases from J, the junction retains 10 bases not matched to a gene.